This entry lists 20 T cell receptor beta chains sequenced from one sample in a study of blood T cells in healthy people across ages. A second PCR of roughly 7 to 11 cycles used a sample-barcoded 5' primer and a J-beta primer mix. TCRdb fed the 5' RACE reads into MiXCR, producing one record per CDR3 protein. The sample yields 700,000 to 850,000 distinct CDR3 sequences, about 55% seen once. Sequencing was performed on blood. These receptors were obtained from a man older than 75 in good health.

The rearrangement links TRBV6-5 to TRBJ1-6; tentative D call: TRBD1 (6 bases). CDR3 size: 16 residues. Looked up from germline, CDR1 is MNHEY and CDR2 is SVGAGI. V was pared by 6 bases and J by 0 bases, with 12 bases between. CDR3 bases: TGTGCCAGCAGACACAGGGTCCCCTCCTATAATTCACCCCTCCACTTT. It is translated as CASRHRVPSYNSPLHF.

This clonotype was seen a handful of times. A much larger clone lies a single base off, so this may be a read error. V and J are TRBV11-2 and TRBJ2-3; 9 bases match TRBD1. V lost 5 bases and J lost 14; bases outside the gene matches: 20. From germline, CDR1 is SGHAT and CDR2 FQNNGV. This CDR3 contains 16 residues. Here the CDR3 reads CASSAYLGQGNRDAYF. The CDR3 region has the DNA TGTGCCAGCAGCGCATACCTGGGACAGGGAAACAGAGACGCGTATTTT. Using reference TRBV11-2 and TRBJ2-3 for the parts outside the CDR3, the full variable domain is EAGVAQSPRYKIIEKRQSVAFWCNPISGHATLYWYQQILGQGPKLLIQFQNNGVVDDSQLPKDRFSAERLKGVDSTLKIQPAKLEDSAVYLCASSAYLGQGNRDAYFGPGTRLTVL.

CDR3 loop: CASSYRGSNEKLFF. CDR3 coding DNA: TGTGCCAGCAGTTACAGGGGGTCTAATGAAAAACTGTTTTTT. V gene TRBV6-5 combines with J gene TRBJ1-4; D is possibly TRBD1 (6 bases). Looked up from germline, CDR1 is MNHEY and CDR2 is SVGAGI. V lost 2 bases to trimming and J lost 3 bases, with 7 bases between them. CDR3 length equals 14 residues.

V is TRBV20-1 and J is TRBJ1-5, with D possibly TRBD1 on 6 matching bases. Trimming left V 3 bases short and J 3 bases short, with 12 bases between. The CDR3 runs to 14 residues. CDR1 DFQATT and CDR2 SNEGSKA come from the germline V gene (reference sequence). The CDR3 DNA follows: TGCAGTGCTAGGGGGGACATCGACAATCAGCCCCAGCATTTT. It specifies CSARGDIDNQPQHF.

Only a few counts were recorded for this clonotype. V gene TRBV7-2 combines with J gene TRBJ2-1; weak D call: TRBD2 (7 bases). Trimming cost V 1 base and J 1 base, with 11 bases left between them. Germline lookup yields CDR1 SGHTA and CDR2 FQGNSA. The CDR3 sequence is 16 residues long. CDR3 DNA sequence: TGTGCCAGCAGCTTAGTAGGGGGAGGGTCCTACAATGAGCAGTTCTTC. This codes for CASSLVGGGSYNEQFF.

CDR3 in amino acids: CASSAPTGGISPLHF. In DNA form, the CDR3 reads TGTGCCAGCAGCGCGCCAACGGGGGGAATTTCACCCCTCCACTTT. This sequence joins TRBV5-4 and TRBJ1-6; possibly TRBD1 for D (5 bases). The length of the CDR3 is 15 residues. V was shortened by 4 bases and J by 9 bases, with 17 bases between the two germline ends. Germline CDR1 is SGHNT and CDR2 is YYREEE (reference sequence).

This chain joins TRBV11-2 and TRBJ2-3; D unclear. V lost 6 bases and J lost 0, with 7 bases in between. The germline V gene has CDR1 SGHAT and CDR2 FQNNGV. CDR3 length equals 13 residues. For the CDR3, the DNA is TGTGCCAGCAGTCAGCATAGCACAGATACGCAGTATTTT. Amino acids: CASSQHSTDTQYF.

This chain joins TRBV28 and TRBJ2-5; unclear D gene. V was clipped by 4 bases and J by 2 bases, with 14 bases between them. There are 15 residues in the CDR3. In germline, CDR1 is MDHEN, CDR2 SYDVKM. The CDR3 protein is CASSSQPPRQETQYF. The CDR3 DNA follows: TGTGCCAGCAGTTCCCAACCCCCAAGACAAGAGACCCAGTACTTC.

The chain has TRBV7-2 and TRBJ1-3, with no clear D. With 5 bases removed from V and 5 bases from J, the gap between germline ends came to 16 bases. The CDR3 is made up of 15 amino acids. Germline values: CDR1 SGHTA, CDR2 FQGNSA. DNA of the CDR3: TGTGCCAGCAGCCTCTCGGGAGGGTCCAGAAACACCATATATTTT. Amino acid sequence: CASSLSGGSRNTIYF.

This clonotype has just one count. The chain is built from TRBV20-1 and TRBJ1-2; 8 positions agree with TRBD1. V was pared by 3 bases and J by 2 bases, with 8 bases of the junction left unmatched. There are 15 residues in the CDR3. Germline V gene lookup returns CDR1 DFQATT and CDR2 SNEGSKA (reference sequence). The CDR3 DNA reads TGCAGTGCTAGGGGGGACAGGCAAACGAACTATGGCTACACCTTC. It codes for CSARGDRQTNYGYTF.

This clonotype has only a few counts. The chain carries TRBV20-1 and TRBJ2-5, with TRBD1 matching over 7 bases. The end of the DNA fits TRBJ2-7 better, so the J call may be wrong. The CDR3 sequence is 15 residues long. The germline gives CDR1 DFQATT, CDR2 SNEGSKA (reference sequence). CDR3 in DNA: TGCAGTGCTAGGGGTCAGGGGGATTCCGCTTACGAGCAGTACTTC. It is translated as CSARGQGDSAYEQYF.

The rearrangement joins TRBV20-1 to TRBJ2-5; TRBD1 or TRBD2 may be the D gene (5 bases each). Germline V gene sequence: CDR1 DFQATT, CDR2 SNEGSKA (reference sequence). V was cut by 5 bases and J by 7 bases, with 14 bases left in between. CDR3 length equals 12 residues. The CDR3: CSARDPWGTQYF. Written as DNA, the CDR3 is TGCAGTGCTCGGGACCCCTGGGGGACCCAGTACTTC.

The rearrangement uses TRBV18 and TRBJ2-6; D is perhaps TRBD1 or TRBD2 (6 bases each). Per germline, CDR1 KGHSH and CDR2 LQKENI. V lost 6 bases, J lost 6 bases, and 27 bases lay in between. The CDR3 has 19 residues. The CDR3 nucleotides are TGTGCCAGCTCCCTCACGGAGGGGACATTCGGTAAGGAGGCCAACGTCCTGACTTTC. It yields the protein CASSLTEGTFGKEANVLTF.

The chain recombines TRBV27 with TRBJ1-2; 8 nucleotides line up with TRBD1. J lost 4 bases, V lost 2 bases, and 9 bases had no gene match. CDR3 length: 16 residues. The germline V gene has CDR1 MNHEY and CDR2 SMNVEV (reference sequence). Here the CDR3 reads CASSLGRGPFPYGYTF. The CDR3, as DNA: TGTGCCAGCAGTTTAGGCAGGGGGCCCTTCCCCTATGGCTACACCTTC.

The J gene is TRBJ2-1, the V gene TRBV11-1; the match to TRBD2 covers 10 bases. CDR1 SGHAT and CDR2 FQDESV come from the germline V gene (reference sequence). There are 22 residues in the CDR3. The V and J ends lost 1 base and 3 bases, in that order; junction bases with no gene match: 21. In nucleotides, the CDR3 is TGTGCCAGCAGCTTAGGCGGCCCATCGGCAGCGGGAGGGCCCAAATACTACAATGAGCAGTTCTTC. Amino acids: CASSLGGPSAAGGPKYYNEQFF.

As for this clonotype: A clone one base away is much larger, so this may be a read error. The chain is built from TRBV5-1 and TRBJ2-4, with TRBD2 identical over 8 bases. Unmatched junction bases numbered 19, after V lost 4 bases and J lost 13 bases. This CDR3 is 16 amino acids long. CDR1 and CDR2 (germline): SGHRS, YFSETQ. The CDR3 here is CASSPTGGQSYNEQYF. The CDR3 DNA is TGCGCCAGCAGCCCTACGGGAGGGCAGTCCTACAATGAGCAGTACTTC. The variable domain in full, completed from reference TRBV5-1 and TRBJ2-4, reads KAGVTQTPRYLIKTRGQQVTLSCSPISGHRSVSWYQQTPGQGLQFLFEYFSETQRNKGNFPGRFSGRQFSNSRSEMNVSTLELGDSALYLCASSPTGGQSYNEQYFGAGTRLSVL.

The V and J genes are TRBV21-1 and TRBJ2-4; whether TRBD1, the table's D call, matches the DNA was not checked. The DNA matches TRBJ2-7 better at its end, which makes the J call doubtful. TRBV21-1 is designated a pseudogene. This CDR3 region has 14 residues. The CDR3 coding sequence is TGTGCCAGCAGCAAACCGGGACAGGGGAGCGAGCAGTACTTC. This sequence encodes CASSKPGQGSEQYF.

The chain carries TRBV20-1 and TRBJ2-1; 11 bases are a match to TRBD2. The last part of the DNA fits TRBJ2-7 better; the J call may be wrong. The CDR3 is 14 amino acids. Germline CDR1 reads DFQATT; CDR2 reads SNEGSKA (reference sequence). CDR3 nucleotide sequence: TGCAGTTGCTCACTAGCGGGGGCTCCTGCCGAGCAGTACTTC. Translation gives CSCSLAGAPAEQYF.

The V call is TRBV25-1, the J call TRBJ1-2; D not certain. Germline V gives CDR1 MGHDK, CDR2 SYGVNS. The CDR3 is 13 amino acids. Trimming took 1 base from V and 2 from J, leaving 5 bases between them. Here the CDR3 DNA reads TGTGCCAGCAGTGAATCCGGAAACTATGGCTACACCTTC. Amino acids: CASSESGNYGYTF.

The chain has TRBV5-1 and TRBJ1-1; no clear D. Trimming took off 4 bases at V and 1 base at J, with 5 bases between the two ends. The V gene's germline CDR1 is SGHRS and CDR2 YFSETQ. This CDR3 contains 12 residues. The CDR3 sequence: CASSEPNTEAFF. The DNA for the CDR3 is TGCGCCAGCAGCGAACCGAACACTGAAGCTTTCTTT. Filled out from reference TRBV5-1 and TRBJ1-1, the complete variable domain reads KAGVTQTPRYLIKTRGQQVTLSCSPISGHRSVSWYQQTPGQGLQFLFEYFSETQRNKGNFPGRFSGRQFSNSRSEMNVSTLELGDSALYLCASSEPNTEAFFGQGTRLTVV.